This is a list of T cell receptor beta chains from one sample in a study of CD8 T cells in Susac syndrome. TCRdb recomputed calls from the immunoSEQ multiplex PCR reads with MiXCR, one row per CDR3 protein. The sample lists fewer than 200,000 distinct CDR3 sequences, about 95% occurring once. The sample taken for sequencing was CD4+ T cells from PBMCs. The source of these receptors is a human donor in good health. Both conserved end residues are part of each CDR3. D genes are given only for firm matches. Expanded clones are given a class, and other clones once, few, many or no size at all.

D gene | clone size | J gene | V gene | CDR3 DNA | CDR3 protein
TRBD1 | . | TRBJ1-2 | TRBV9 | TGTGCCAGCGGTGCAGGGGGCACCTATGGCTACACCTTC | CASGAGGTYGYTF
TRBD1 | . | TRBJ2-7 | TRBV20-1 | TGCAGTGCTAGCTTGGACAGGAGCTACGAGCAGTACTTC | CSASLDRSYEQYF
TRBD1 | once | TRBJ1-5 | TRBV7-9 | TGTGCCAGCAGCTCGACAGGGAATCAGCCCCAGCATTTT | CASSSTGNQPQHF
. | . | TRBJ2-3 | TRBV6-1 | TGTGCCAGCAGTGAAGTTCGGCGGACCAGCACAGATACGCAGTATTTT | CASSEVRRTSTDTQYF
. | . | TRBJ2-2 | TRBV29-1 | TGCAGCGTTCGGGGGTTATTAGTCACCGGGGAGCTGTTTTTT | CSVRGLLVTGELFF
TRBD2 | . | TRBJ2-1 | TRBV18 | TGTGCCAGCTCACCAGCTGGACTAGATGAGCAGTTCTTC | CASSPAGLDEQFF
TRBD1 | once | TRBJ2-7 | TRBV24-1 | TGTGCCACCAGTGACCCCCTTCGAGACAGGGAGTCCGAGCAGTACTTC | CATSDPLRDRESEQYF
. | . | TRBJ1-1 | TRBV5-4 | TGTGCCAGCAGCTTGTCTTCCAGCGGACAGCTTCTCACTGAAGCTTTCTTT | CASSLSSSGQLLTEAFF
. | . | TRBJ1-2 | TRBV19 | TGTGCCAGTAGTACAGAAGATCGGGGCTACACCTTC | CASSTEDRGYTF
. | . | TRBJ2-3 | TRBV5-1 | TGCGCCAGCAGCGGGCAGGCGGGCACAGATACGCAGTATTTT | CASSGQAGTDTQYF
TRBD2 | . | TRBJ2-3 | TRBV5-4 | TGTGCCAGCAGTTTGAAGCGGGAGAGCACAGATACGCAGTATTTT | CASSLKRESTDTQYF
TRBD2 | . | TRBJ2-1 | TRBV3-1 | TGTGCCAGCAGCCAACAACTAGCGGGAGGGACGGGTGAGCAGTTCTTC | CASSQQLAGGTGEQFF
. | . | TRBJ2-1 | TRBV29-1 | TGCAGCGTGGAGATACAGGGAGGTGTATATGAGCAGTTCTTC | CSVEIQGGVYEQFF
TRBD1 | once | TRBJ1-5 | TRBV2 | TGTGCCAGCAGTGACCAGGACAGGGGCAATCAGCCCCAGCATTTT | CASSDQDRGNQPQHF
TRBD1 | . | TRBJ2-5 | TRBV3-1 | TGTGCCAGCAGCCAAGATCGCCAGGGGGCTCGGAAGACCCAGTACTTC | CASSQDRQGARKTQYF
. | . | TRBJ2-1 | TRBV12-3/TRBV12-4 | TGTGCCAGCAGTGCATCGTCGAGCTCCTACAATGAGCAGTTCTTC | CASSASSSSYNEQFF
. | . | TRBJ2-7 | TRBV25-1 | TGTGCCAGCAGTGAATTCTCCTACGAGCAGTACTTC | CASSEFSYEQYF
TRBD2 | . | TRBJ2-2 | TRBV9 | TGTGCCAGCAGCGTAGGGGTGAGCGGGAGTAACACCGGGGAGCTGTTTTTT | CASSVGVSGSNTGELFF
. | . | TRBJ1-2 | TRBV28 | TGTGCCAGCAACAGGGTTCGGAATGGCTACACCTTC | CASNRVRNGYTF
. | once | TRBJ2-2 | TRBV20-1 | TGCAGTGCTAGGATCGATGACGGGGAGCTGTTTTTT | CSARIDDGELFF
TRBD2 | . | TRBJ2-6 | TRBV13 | TGTGCCAGCAGCTTAAGCGGGAGGGCTGGGGCCAACGTCCTGACTTTC | CASSLSGRAGANVLTF
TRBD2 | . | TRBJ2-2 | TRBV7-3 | TGTGCCAGCAGCCTGACTAGCGGGAGGGCAACCGGGGAGCTGTTTTTT | CASSLTSGRATGELFF
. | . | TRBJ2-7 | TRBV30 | TGTGCCTGGAGCGGGGGGCTAGCGAGGGAGCAGTACTTC | CAWSGGLAREQYF
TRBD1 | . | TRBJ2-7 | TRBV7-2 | TGTGCCAGCAGCATCCAAGCCGGGACAGGGGTCGTCTACGAGCAGTACTTC | CASSIQAGTGVVYEQYF
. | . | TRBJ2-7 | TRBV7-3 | TGTGCCAGCGGTCAGGGCAATCCCTACGAGCAGTACTTC | CASGQGNPYEQYF
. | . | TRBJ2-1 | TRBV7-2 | TGTGCCAGCAGCCCCAGGGGGGGAGGGACCTACAATGAGCAGTTCTTC | CASSPRGGGTYNEQFF
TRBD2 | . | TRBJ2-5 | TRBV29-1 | TGCAGCGTGCGGGTCGGGGGGGACGAGACCCAGTACTTC | CSVRVGGDETQYF
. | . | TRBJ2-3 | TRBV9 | TGTGCCAGCAGCTCAGTCGCGGCTACTAGCACAGATACGCAGTATTTT | CASSSVAATSTDTQYF
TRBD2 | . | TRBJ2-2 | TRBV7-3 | TGTGCCAGCAGCGTACACGCTAGCGGGGCGAACACCGGGGAGCTGTTTTTT | CASSVHASGANTGELFF
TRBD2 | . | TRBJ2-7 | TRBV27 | TGTGCCAGCAGTTCCCCCACCCGGAGTAGCGGGAGCTCCTACGAGCAGTACTTC | CASSSPTRSSGSSYEQYF
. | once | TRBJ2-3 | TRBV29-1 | TGCAGCGTGATTCCTAGCGAGACTAGCACAGATACGCAGTATTTT | CSVIPSETSTDTQYF
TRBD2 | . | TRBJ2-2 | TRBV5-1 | TGCGCCAGCAGTCAAACCCCCCCGCTAGCGGGAGGGTTTTCCGGGGAGCTGTTTTTT | CASSQTPPLAGGFSGELFF
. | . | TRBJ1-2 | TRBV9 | TGTGCCAGCAGCGTCTGGGGCTATGGCTACACCTTC | CASSVWGYGYTF
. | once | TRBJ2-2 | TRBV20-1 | TGCAGTGCTGAGGCACCCGGGGAGCTGTTTTTT | CSAEAPGELFF
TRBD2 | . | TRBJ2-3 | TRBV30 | TGTGCCTGGAGTGTACGCCTAGCGGGAGAATATACGCAGTATTTT | CAWSVRLAGEYTQYF
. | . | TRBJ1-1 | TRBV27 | TGTGCCAGCAGTTTGGCCAGTTACACTGAAGCTTTCTTT | CASSLASYTEAFF
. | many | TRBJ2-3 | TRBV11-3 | TGTGCCAGCAGCTTGGGAGAGAATACGCAGTATTTT | CASSLGENTQYF
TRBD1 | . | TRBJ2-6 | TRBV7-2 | TGTGCCAGCAGCTCCCCAGACAGGGGTGGGGCCAACGTCCTGACTTTC | CASSSPDRGGANVLTF
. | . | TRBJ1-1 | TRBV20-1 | TGCAGTGCTAGACCCCTGAACACTGAAGCTTTCTTT | CSARPLNTEAFF
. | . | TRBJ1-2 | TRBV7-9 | TGTGCCAGCAGCCTTCTTTCAGAAAACTATGGCTACACCTTC | CASSLLSENYGYTF
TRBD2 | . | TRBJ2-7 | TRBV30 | TGTGCCTGGTCCAAGGGACTACCCTACGAGCAGTACTTC | CAWSKGLPYEQYF
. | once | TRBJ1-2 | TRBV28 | TGTGCCAGCAGTTACGGGGACTATGGCTACACCTTC | CASSYGDYGYTF
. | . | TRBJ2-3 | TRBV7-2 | TGTGCCAGTTCACATCAGCAGGGATACACAGATACGCAGTATTTT | CASSHQQGYTDTQYF
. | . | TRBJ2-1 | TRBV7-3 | TGTGCCAGCAGCTCAGGAGACAGTAATGAGCAGTTCTTC | CASSSGDSNEQFF
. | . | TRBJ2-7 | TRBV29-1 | TGCAGCGTTGGTGTCGGGGTCGACGAGCAGTACTTC | CSVGVGVDEQYF
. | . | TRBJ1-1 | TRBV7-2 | TGTGCCAGCAGCTTAATCAGGGCTGAAGCTTTCTTT | CASSLIRAEAFF
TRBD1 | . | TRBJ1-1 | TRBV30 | TGTGCCTGGAGTGTACAGGGGGTGCAGCCTTTCTTT | CAWSVQGVQPFF
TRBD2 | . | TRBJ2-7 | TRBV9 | TGTGCCAGCAGCGTAGGGATTAGCGGGTTGGGAAGCTCCTACGAGCAGTACTTC | CASSVGISGLGSSYEQYF
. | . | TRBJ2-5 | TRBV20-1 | TGCAGTGCTAGAGCGGACCTTGGGGAGACCCAGTACTTC | CSARADLGETQYF
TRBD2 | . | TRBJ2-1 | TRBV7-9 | TGTGCCTCCAGCGGGAAGGAGCAGTTCTTC | CASSGKEQFF
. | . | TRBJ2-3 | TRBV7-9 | TGTGCCAGCAGCGGGAACTACGGTGGCGATACGCAGTATTTT | CASSGNYGGDTQYF
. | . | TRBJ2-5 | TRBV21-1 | TGTGCCAGCAGCTCCTGGCGGGTTCAAGAGACCCAGTACTTC | CASSSWRVQETQYF
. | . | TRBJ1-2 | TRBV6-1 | TGTGCCAGCAGCCTATCAACCTCGGACAGTACTAACTATGGCTACACCTTC | CASSLSTSDSTNYGYTF
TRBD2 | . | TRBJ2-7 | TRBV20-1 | TGCAGTGCTAGAGAGGCTAGCGGGAGGGATGAGCAGTACTTC | CSAREASGRDEQYF
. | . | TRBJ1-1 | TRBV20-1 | TGCAGTGCTCAGGTTGTAACTGAAGCTTTCTTT | CSAQVVTEAFF
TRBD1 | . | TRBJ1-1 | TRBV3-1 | TGTGCCAGCAGCCACGAACAGGGGATCTCTGAAGCTTTCTTT | CASSHEQGISEAFF
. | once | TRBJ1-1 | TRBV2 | TGTGCCAGCAGTCAGGGCGTAAGGACTGAAGCTTTCTTT | CASSQGVRTEAFF
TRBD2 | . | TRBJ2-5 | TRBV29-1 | TGCAGCGCCAAAGCGGGAGTGATGGGAGAGACCCAGTACTTC | CSAKAGVMGETQYF
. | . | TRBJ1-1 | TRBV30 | TGTGCCTGGCTAGGACCTAAGGGGACTGAAGCTTTCTTT | CAWLGPKGTEAFF